Below are 17 T cell receptor beta chains sequenced from a single sample in a study of monozygotic twins with inflammatory bowel disease. Each CDR3 protein gets one entry in TCRdb, which reprocessed the 5' RACE reads and gives no DNA. This sample's clone table lists a few hundred thousand distinct CDR3 sequences. Specimen: blood. The origin of the receptors is a human donor with ulcerative colitis or Crohn's disease, or a healthy co-twin of an affected twin (not recorded which).

The chain joins TRBV6-1 to TRBJ2-1; checking the TCRdb D call of TRBD1 is not possible without DNA. The CDR3 runs 15 residues. Germline-derived CDR1 and CDR2 are MNHNS and SASEGT. CDR3 region: CASSESDRIDNEQFF.

The chain carries TRBV19 and TRBJ1-5. The CDR3 is made up of 13 amino acids. Germline-derived CDR1 and CDR2 are LNHDA and SQIVND (reference sequence). The CDR3 here is CASSLTRNQPQHF.

The V gene is TRBV7-2, the J gene TRBJ2-3; TCRdb designates TRBD2, a call that cannot be tested without DNA. The germline gives CDR1 SGHTA, CDR2 FQGNSA. This CDR3 has 15 residues. This CDR3 is CASSAGTSVTDTQYF.

The genes are TRBV20-1 and TRBJ1-2; lacking DNA, the TRBD1 call made by TCRdb goes unchecked. Per germline, CDR1 DFQATT and CDR2 SNEGSKA (reference sequence). This CDR3 is built from 16 residues. The CDR3 loop is CSARDRRTGASYGYTF.

CDR3 protein: CASGASGEETQYF. This chain uses TRBV12-5 with TRBJ2-5; as DNA is missing, the TRBD2 call by TCRdb cannot be tested. CDR1 is LGHNT, CDR2 FRNRAP, per germline. CDR3 length: 13 residues.

The rearrangement uses TRBV28 and TRBJ2-2; the TRBD2 assignment by TCRdb is unverifiable without DNA. Germline assignment: CDR1 MDHEN and CDR2 SYDVKM. The CDR3 runs to 14 residues. This CDR3 reads CASSLYTSTGELFF.

J is TRBJ2-1 and V is TRBV13; TCRdb's D gene call, TRBD1, goes unchecked for lack of DNA. CDR1 PRHDT and CDR2 FYEKMQ come from the germline V gene (reference sequence). CDR3 length: 19 amino acids. CDR3 residues: CASSLVGHETGHMYNEQFF. Full variable domain (missing parts from reference TRBV13 and TRBJ2-1): AAGVIQSPRHLIKEKRETATLKCYPIPRHDTVYWYQQGPGQDPQFLISFYEKMQSDKGSIPDRFSAQQFSDYHSELNMSSLELGDSALYFCASSLVGHETGHMYNEQFFGPGTRLTVL.

The chain links TRBV5-1 to TRBJ2-3. Germline V CDR1 and CDR2: SGHRS, YFSETQ. The CDR3 runs 14 residues. The chain's CDR3 is CASSKGTSTDTQYF.

The rearrangement uses TRBV13 and TRBJ2-2. The CDR3 runs to 14 residues. Germline V CDR1 and CDR2: PRHDT, FYEKMQ (reference sequence). This CDR3 reads CASSLADHTGELFF.

The CDR3 loop is CASSEAGAQNTEAFF. This chain uses TRBV25-1 with TRBJ1-1; TCRdb returns TRBD1, unconfirmable since there is no DNA. Germline values: CDR1 MGHDK, CDR2 SYGVNS. The CDR3 is 15 amino acids.

The J gene is TRBJ1-3, the V gene TRBV27. Germline V lookup: CDR1 MNHEY, CDR2 SMNVEV (reference sequence). The CDR3 consists of 14 residues. This CDR3 reads CASRLDGSGNTIYF.

The J gene is TRBJ1-2, the V gene TRBV7-9; the D call from TCRdb, TRBD1, cannot be confirmed without DNA. Germline lookup yields CDR1 SEHNR and CDR2 FQNEAQ (reference sequence). The CDR3 totals 13 residues. The CDR3 is CASSSGGTLRYTF.

The CDR3 is CASSQNRGLAGYNEQFF. V and J are TRBV4-3 and TRBJ2-1; the D call of TRBD2 rests on TCRdb alone, since no DNA is present to check it. CDR1 and CDR2 (germline): LGHNA, YSLEER. The CDR3 spans 17 residues.

The rearrangement links TRBV12-3 or TRBV12-4 to TRBJ1-3. The CDR3 runs to 11 residues. CDR3 region: CASSIRNTIYF.

The chain links TRBV20-1 to TRBJ1-1; TCRdb picks TRBD1, but there is no DNA to check that call. CDR1 and CDR2 from the germline V gene are DFQATT and SNEGSKA (reference sequence). CDR3 length equals 14 residues. This chain's CDR3 is CSARDRQGKAEAFF.

The V gene is TRBV19, the J gene TRBJ2-7. The CDR3 loop spans 14 amino acids. Germline assignment: CDR1 LNHDA and CDR2 SQIVND (reference sequence). The CDR3 sequence: CASSITGGSYEQYF.

The chain carries TRBV12-3 or TRBV12-4 and TRBJ2-5; TCRdb designates TRBD2, a call that cannot be tested without DNA. The CDR3 is 15 residues long. CDR3 protein: CASSFIIGREETQYF.